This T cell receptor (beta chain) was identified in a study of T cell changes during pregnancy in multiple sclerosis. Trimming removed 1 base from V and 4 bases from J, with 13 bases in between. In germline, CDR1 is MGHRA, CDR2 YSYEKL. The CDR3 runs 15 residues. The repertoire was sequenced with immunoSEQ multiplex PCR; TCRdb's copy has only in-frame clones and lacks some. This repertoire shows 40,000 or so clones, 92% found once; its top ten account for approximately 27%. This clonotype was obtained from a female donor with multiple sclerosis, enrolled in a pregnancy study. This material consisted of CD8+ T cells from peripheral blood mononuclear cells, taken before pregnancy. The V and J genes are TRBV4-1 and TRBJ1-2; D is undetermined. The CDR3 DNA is TGCGCCAGCAGCCAAGGATTAGACATTCCCTATGGCTACACCTTC. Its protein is CASSQGLDIPYGYTF.